The rows below give T cell receptor beta chains drawn from one sample of a study of OX40 agonist ivuxolimab in advanced cancers. Produced via immunoSEQ multiplex PCR; TCRdb's table is partial and in-frame only. The sample lists about 37,000 clones, almost 80% seen once, with 20% to 25% in the top ten. The sample consisted of CD4+ or CD8+ T cells sorted from blood, taken in a trial of the OX40 agonist ivuxolimab. Every receptor here comes from an adult with an advanced solid tumor such as melanoma, head and neck, liver or kidney cancer. The CDR3 runs from the conserved cysteine through the conserved F or W. D genes are given only for firm matches. Where a row states a size, it is once, few, many or the class of an expanded clone; other rows omit it.

j_call clone_size v_call d_call cdr3_aa cdr3_nt
TRBJ2-3 - TRBV7-9 - CASSPQLDRYTQYF TGTGCCAGCAGCCCCCAACTAGACCGTTATACGCAGTATTTT
TRBJ1-1 - TRBV13 - CASSPTGGVEAFF TGTGCCAGCAGCCCAACCGGCGGTGTGGAGGCTTTCTTT
TRBJ1-1 few TRBV2 - CASRRAFMNTEAFF TGTGCCAGCAGAAGGGCATTTATGAACACTGAAGCTTTCTTT
TRBJ2-1 once TRBV5-1 - CASTGAVNEQFF TGCGCCAGCACGGGGGCGGTCAATGAGCAGTTCTTC
TRBJ2-3 - TRBV20-1 - CSASLTDTQYF TGCAGTGCTAGTCTCACAGATACGCAGTATTTT
TRBJ2-7 - TRBV27 - CASSFLGDTYEQYF TGTGCCAGCAGTTTCCTCGGGGACACCTACGAGCAGTACTTC
TRBJ1-3 - TRBV4-1 - CASSLSPENAGNTIYF TGCGCCAGCAGCCTGAGTCCCGAGAATGCTGGAAACACCATATATTTT
TRBJ2-5 - TRBV7-2 - CASSTHYQTPQETQYF TGTGCCAGCAGCACCCACTATCAGACTCCCCAAGAGACCCAGTACTTC
TRBJ2-2 medium-sized TRBV7-9 - CARIDDTGELFF TGTGCCAGAATCGATGACACCGGGGAGCTGTTTTTT
TRBJ2-1 - TRBV28 TRBD2 CASSLLLAGGSSYNEQFF TGTGCCAGCAGTTTACTACTAGCGGGAGGGAGCTCCTACAATGAGCAGTTCTTC
TRBJ2-2 - TRBV4-1 TRBD2 CASSRALEPAGGPNTGELFF TGCGCCAGCAGCCGAGCGTTGGAGCCAGCGGGGGGGCCGAACACCGGGGAGCTGTTTTTT
TRBJ2-7 - TRBV4-1 TRBD2 CASSQSPGLAGGKQYF TGCGCCAGCAGCCAAAGCCCGGGACTAGCGGGAGGTAAGCAGTACTTC
TRBJ2-5 - TRBV27 - CASSLALPSSLGETQYF TGTGCCAGCAGCTTAGCCCTGCCCTCGAGCTTAGGGGAGACCCAGTACTTC
TRBJ2-7 - TRBV10-3 - CAISELGSSYEQYF TGTGCCATCAGTGAGTTGGGCAGCTCCTACGAGCAGTACTTC
TRBJ1-1 - TRBV18 TRBD1 CASSRPGTGLNTEAFF TGTGCCAGCTCACGTCCCGGGACAGGGTTGAACACTGAAGCTTTCTTT
TRBJ1-1 few TRBV13 - CASSPDMGNTEAFF TGTGCCAGCAGCCCGGATATGGGGAACACTGAAGCTTTCTTT